The clone carrying this TCR beta chain has a handful of counts. MiXCR, run by TCRdb on the 5' RACE reads, gives a single entry per CDR3 protein. The data contain fewer than 350,000 distinct CDR3 sequences, under 8.5% of them seen just once; the ten biggest clones take up 20% to 25%. This sample was included in a study of T-cell memory formation after mild COVID-19. The CDR3 has 17 residues. The germline gives CDR1 SGHRS, CDR2 YFSETQ. Trimming pared 0 bases from V and 2 bases from J, leaving 17 bases between. This receptor was taken from a man between 18 and 35 years old who had mild COVID-19 (a few samples of this study predate the infection). Cell type and time point are not known. Sequenced: PBMCs or a T cell subset sorted from them (not recorded which). The chain has TRBV5-1 and TRBJ2-5, with TRBD2 as a possible D gene (6 bases). The CDR3 sequence is CASSLGGSNGGQETQYF. In DNA form, the CDR3 reads TGCGCCAGCAGCTTGGGGGGAAGTAATGGAGGGCAAGAGACCCAGTACTTC.